Below, one T cell receptor (beta chain) is given with its context. Antigen specificity is unknown. This sample is drawn from a study of cytomegalovirus exposure and HLA in healthy donors. Study as a whole: A later analysis reported the 130 or so validation repertoires used the same platform as the approximately 700 first-cohort repertoires.

Generated by immunoSEQ multiplex PCR, the TCRdb table keeps only in-frame clones and is missing some. The sample holds fewer than 150,000 clones, 85% to 90% seen once. There are 15 residues in the CDR3. V was cut by 3 bases and J by 2 bases, with 16 bases left in between. Germline CDR1 is SQVTM and CDR2 is ANQGSEA. Study-wide points: The study designated over 150 TCR beta chains cytomegalovirus-associated.

The material sequenced was PBMCs. This clonotype originated in a man aged 30 to 45 in good health and CMV-seronegative. This chain joins TRBV29-1 and TRBJ1-2; D unclear. The CDR3 region has the DNA TGCAGCGTTGATCTACAGCGGAACCCAAACTATGGCTACACCTTC. It encodes CSVDLQRNPNYGYTF.